The text below deals with one TCR beta chain. Its matching antigen is unknown. TCRdb re-derived calls from the RACE reads in MiXCR, one entry per CDR3 protein. The sample shows some 150,000 distinct CDR3 sequences, about 10% of them seen only once. The data were taken from a study of human T cells and chemical hapten exposure. Overall study: DPC (0.01%) was patch tested on the upper back and read at 6 days.

Germline loops: CDR1 SGHDN, CDR2 FVKESK. The trim removed 4 bases at V and 7 bases at J, leaving 14 bases unmatched. This CDR3 comprises 16 residues. Time point denoted: patch test 2, 6 weeks after DPC sensitization. As for treatment: therapeutic diphenylcyclopropenone sensitization with weekly scalp DPC. Overall study findings and caveats: With patch test score, the counts of PT1 expanded TCRs showed a positive correlation. TCRs at a frequency above 1 in 1000 stayed unchanged with DPC sensitization. Versus controls, significantly more large CDR3 similarity clusters arose from expanded TCRs.

The source was whole blood, collected in connection with sensitization to the hapten diphenylcyclopropenone (DPC). This sequence was found in a woman aged 50 to 60 with alopecia areata. Some clones in this sample may be carry-over from other donors' samples. The rearrangement links TRBV14 to TRBJ2-7; 9 bases line up with TRBD1. CDR3 sequence reads: CASSPLGGTGYGEQYF. CDR3 nucleotide sequence: TGTGCCAGCAGCCCCCTGGGCGGGACAGGGTACGGGGAGCAGTACTTC.